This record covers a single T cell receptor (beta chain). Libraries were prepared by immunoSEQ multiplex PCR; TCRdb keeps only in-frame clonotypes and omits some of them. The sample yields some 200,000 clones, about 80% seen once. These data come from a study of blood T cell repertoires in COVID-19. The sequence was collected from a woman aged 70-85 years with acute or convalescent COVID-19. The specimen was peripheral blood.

DNA for the CDR3: TGTGCCACCAGTGATTTTCGAGTGGGACAGGGGCAAGAGACCCAGTACTTC. It codes for CATSDFRVGQGQETQYF. This chain links TRBV24-1 with TRBJ2-5, with 10 nucleotides matching TRBD1. The germline gives CDR1 KGHDR, CDR2 SFDVKD. After removal of 1 base from V and 2 bases from J, the junction contained 6 bases not matched to a gene. This CDR3 has 17 residues.